The rows below give T cell receptor beta chains drawn from one sample of a study of post-analysis software for immune sequencing data. TCRdb fed the PCR reads into MiXCR, producing one record per CDR3 protein. This repertoire shows around 770,000 distinct CDR3 sequences, just over 45% found once; its top ten account for roughly 5.2%. The specimen was blood. These receptors originate from a girl aged 5-17 years with multiple sclerosis. The CDR3 runs from the conserved cysteine through the conserved F or W. The D gene is left open where the match is weak. Clone size appears in some rows only: once, few, many, or a class for an expanded clone.

J	V	size	D	DNA	CDR3
TRBJ2-7	TRBV20-1	few	TRBD2	TGCAGTGCTTGGACTAGCGGGAGAGGGTACGAGCAGTACTTC	CSAWTSGRGYEQYF
TRBJ2-7	TRBV3-1	NA	NA	TGTGCCAGCAGCCCCTCAAGGCCGGGCTACGAGCAGTACTTC	CASSPSRPGYEQYF
TRBJ1-2	TRBV9	NA	NA	TGTGCCAGCAAAAGGGGGGGTCCGGAATTGGGCTACACCTTC	CASKRGGPELGYTF
TRBJ1-2	TRBV20-1	once	NA	TGCAGTGCCTTGGCGGGCCTGGTTTATGGCTACACCTTC	CSALAGLVYGYTF
TRBJ2-7	TRBV29-1	once	NA	TGCGGCGCCGAAGGGCAGGGTGAACTGTACGAGCAGTACTTC	CGAEGQGELYEQYF
TRBJ2-7	TRBV5-5	few	TRBD1	TGTGCCAGCAGCTCTCCGGGGACAGGAACTAGCGAGCAGTACTTC	CASSSPGTGTSEQYF
TRBJ1-5	TRBV6-5	few	TRBD1	TGTGCCAGCAGCACGGACAGGTTCAATCAGCCCCAGCATTTT	CASSTDRFNQPQHF
TRBJ1-4	TRBV7-9	NA	NA	TGTGCCAGCAGCTTAGCACACGGGGACGGAAAACTGTTTTTT	CASSLAHGDGKLFF
TRBJ2-3	TRBV24-1	NA	TRBD2	TGTGCCACCAGTGATGTACTAGCGGGGAGCACAGATACGCAGTATTTT	CATSDVLAGSTDTQYF
TRBJ2-3	TRBV7-2	few	NA	TGTGCCAGCAGCGCGAGTATGGGACCAACAGATACGCAGTATTTT	CASSASMGPTDTQYF
TRBJ2-1	TRBV9	NA	NA	TGTGCCAGCAGCGTAGGGACTCGGGGTAATGAGCAGTTCTTC	CASSVGTRGNEQFF
TRBJ2-5	TRBV6-6	NA	NA	TGTGCCAGCAGGCGGACTGAGGAGACCCAGTACTTC	CASRRTEETQYF
TRBJ1-2	TRBV10-3	NA	NA	TGTGCCATCAGTGACCCGACGGACTATGGCTACACCTTC	CAISDPTDYGYTF
TRBJ2-7	TRBV24-1	few	TRBD1	TGTGCCACCGGACCCGGGACAGGGTCCAACGAGCAGTACTTC	CATGPGTGSNEQYF
TRBJ2-3	TRBV5-5	few	NA	TGTGCCAGCAGCTTGAGACATCTTAGCACAGATACGCAGTATTTT	CASSLRHLSTDTQYF
TRBJ2-7	TRBV29-1	NA	NA	TGCAGCGCCACAGGGAGCTCCTACGAGCAGTACTTC	CSATGSSYEQYF
TRBJ2-1	TRBV20-1	NA	TRBD2	TGCAGTGCTTATAAACTAGCGGGGACCTACAATGAGCAGTTCTTC	CSAYKLAGTYNEQFF
TRBJ2-4	TRBV3-1	NA	TRBD2	TGTGCCAGCAGCCAAGAGAGATTCGCTAGCGGGAGAAACATTCAGTACTTC	CASSQERFASGRNIQYF
TRBJ1-5	TRBV20-1	NA	TRBD1	TGCAGTGCGAGCCCAGGGGGCAGACGCAATCAGCCCCAGCATTTT	CSASPGGRRNQPQHF
TRBJ1-5	TRBV6-4	few	NA	TGTGCCAGCAGTCCTGGGTGGGGGCAGCCCCAGCATTTT	CASSPGWGQPQHF
TRBJ2-5	TRBV29-1	many	NA	TGCAGCGTTGAAGGGTACCAAGAGACCCAGTACTTC	CSVEGYQETQYF
TRBJ1-1	TRBV10-3	NA	NA	TGTGCCATCAAAGCCGCAGGGGTGAACACTGAAGCTTTCTTT	CAIKAAGVNTEAFF
TRBJ2-1	TRBV10-3	NA	TRBD2	TGTGCCATCAGTCACACTAGCCTGGGACTGGCGGGAGATGGTGAGCAGTTCTTC	CAISHTSLGLAGDGEQFF
TRBJ2-7	TRBV12-3/TRBV12-4	NA	TRBD1	TGTGCCAGCACTTACTACGGCCCGGGACAGGCTTACTACGAGCAGTACTTC	CASTYYGPGQAYYEQYF
TRBJ2-1	TRBV7-8	few	TRBD2	TGTGCCAGCAGCTTGCTAGCGGACAATGAGCAGTTCTTC	CASSLLADNEQFF
TRBJ2-4	TRBV20-1	few	NA	TGCAGTGCTAGAGGCACCGATCCAGCCAAAAACATTCAGTACTTC	CSARGTDPAKNIQYF
TRBJ2-7	TRBV6-1	NA	NA	TGTGCCACCATGGGGACCCCTAGCTACAATGAGCAGTACTTC	CATMGTPSYNEQYF
TRBJ2-1	TRBV15	NA	NA	TGTGCCACCAGCAGAGATCCTCGAGGTGGTGAGCAGTTCTTC	CATSRDPRGGEQFF
TRBJ2-3	TRBV5-1	NA	NA	TGCGCCAGCAGCTTGGAGGGCCGTCGGGGCACAGATACGCAGTATTTT	CASSLEGRRGTDTQYF
TRBJ2-7	TRBV7-9	NA	TRBD1	TGTGCCAGCAGCCCCCCCGAGGGACAGGGCTACGAGCAGTACTTC	CASSPPEGQGYEQYF
TRBJ1-2	TRBV9	few	TRBD1	TGTGCCAGCAGTGACGGGGGGGACAGACAAGCTAACTATGGCTACACCTTC	CASSDGGDRQANYGYTF
TRBJ2-5	TRBV7-9	NA	NA	TGTGCCAGCAGGTTAGCGGCGGAAGAGACCCAGTACTTC	CASRLAAEETQYF